The sequence of this TCR beta chain was determined in a study of molecular identifiers for immune sequencing clone quantification. General study results and limits: Over 99% of CMV-specific effector molecules, but under 1% of naive ones, were in clones above 20 copies.

This CDR3 spans 15 amino acids. Germline-derived CDR1 and CDR2 are LGHDT and YNNKEL (reference sequence). Both previously described methods and listed TCR primers were employed to make bulk TCR libraries. TCRdb re-called the PCR reads with MiXCR, one entry per CDR3 protein. The sample yields under 350,000 distinct CDR3 sequences, over 20% seen once. Worth noting for this clonotype: What it recognizes is unknown. Mismatch with germline at one junction end may stem from a read error.

RNA fractions of 10%, 30% or 50% and roughly 19,000 to 1,100,000 sorted cells were the source of naive CD8 libraries. Naive CD8 T cells were picked out by sorting for CD8+CD4-CCR7+CD45RA+. The V call is TRBV3-1, the J call TRBJ2-5, with D tentatively TRBD2 (5 bases). The source of this sequence is a human donor in good health. Some libraries in this study had Jurkat cell RNA spiked in. Sequencing was done on a sample of naive CD8+ T cells from blood, with Jurkat cell RNA spiked in. Subset indicated: FACS-sorted CD8+CD4-CCR7+CD45RA+ naive T cells. Written as DNA, the CDR3 is TGTGCCAGAAGCCAACGCTGGGAAGCGGCCCTGACCCAGTACTTC. This encodes CARSQRWEAALTQYF.